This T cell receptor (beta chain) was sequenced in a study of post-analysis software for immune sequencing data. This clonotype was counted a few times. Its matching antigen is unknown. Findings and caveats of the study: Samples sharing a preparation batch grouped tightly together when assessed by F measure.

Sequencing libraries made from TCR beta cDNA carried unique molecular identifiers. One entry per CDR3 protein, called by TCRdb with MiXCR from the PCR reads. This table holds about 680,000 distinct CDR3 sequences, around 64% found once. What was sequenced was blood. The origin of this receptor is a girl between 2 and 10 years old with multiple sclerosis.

The CDR3 loop is CAIDGSGTPGDTQYF. As DNA, the CDR3 is TGTGCCATCGATGGTAGCGGGACACCAGGGGATACGCAGTATTTT. J is TRBJ2-3 and V is TRBV10-3; TRBD2 agrees at 8 bases. The V gene end was trimmed by 8 bases and the J gene end by 6 bases; junction bases not matched to a gene: 13. The CDR3 is 15 residues long. The germline V gene encodes CDR1 ENHRY and CDR2 SYGVKD.